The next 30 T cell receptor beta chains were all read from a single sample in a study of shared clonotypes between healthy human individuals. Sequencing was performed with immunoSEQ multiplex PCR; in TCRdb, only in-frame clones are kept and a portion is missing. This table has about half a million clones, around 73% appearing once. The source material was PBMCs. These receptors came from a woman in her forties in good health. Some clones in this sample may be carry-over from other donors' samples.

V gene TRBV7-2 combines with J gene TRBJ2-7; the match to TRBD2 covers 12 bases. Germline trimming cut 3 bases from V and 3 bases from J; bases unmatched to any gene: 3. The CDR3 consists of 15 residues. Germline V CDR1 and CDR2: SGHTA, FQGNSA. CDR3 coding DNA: TGTGCCAGCAGCTTGGGACTAGCGGGCCACTACGAGCAGTACTTC. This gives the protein CASSLGLAGHYEQYF.

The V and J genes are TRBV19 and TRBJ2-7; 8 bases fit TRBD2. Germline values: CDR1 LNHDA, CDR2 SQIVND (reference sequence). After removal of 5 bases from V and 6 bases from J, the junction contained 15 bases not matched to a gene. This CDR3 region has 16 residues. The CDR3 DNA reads TGTGCCAGTAGTCTTCGGCAATCCAGCGGGAGCTCCGAGCAGTACTTC. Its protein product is CASSLRQSSGSSEQYF.

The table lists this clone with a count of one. This CDR3 is CAWSPLAGALETQYF. Written as DNA, the CDR3 is TGTGCCTGGAGTCCCCTAGCGGGAGCTTTGGAGACCCAGTACTTC. The chain employs TRBV30 and TRBJ2-5; TRBD2 matches 10 bases. The J segment lost 5 bases and the V segment lost 2 bases, leaving 8 bases of the junction unmatched. This CDR3 spans 15 amino acids. Germline V gene sequence: CDR1 GTSNPN, CDR2 SVGIG (reference sequence). Using reference TRBV30 and TRBJ2-5 for the parts outside the CDR3, the full variable domain is SQTIHQWPATLVQPVGSPLSLECTVEGTSNPNLYWYRQAAGRGLQLLFYSVGIGQISSEVPQNLSASRPQDRQFILSSKKLLLSDSGFYLCAWSPLAGALETQYFGPGTRLLVL.

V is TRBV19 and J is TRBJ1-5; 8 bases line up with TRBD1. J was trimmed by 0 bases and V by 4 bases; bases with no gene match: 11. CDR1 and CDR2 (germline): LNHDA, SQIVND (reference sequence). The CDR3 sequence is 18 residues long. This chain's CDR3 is CASSTQVTGEISNQPQHF. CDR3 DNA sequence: TGTGCCAGTAGTACTCAAGTGACAGGGGAGATTAGCAATCAGCCCCAGCATTTT.

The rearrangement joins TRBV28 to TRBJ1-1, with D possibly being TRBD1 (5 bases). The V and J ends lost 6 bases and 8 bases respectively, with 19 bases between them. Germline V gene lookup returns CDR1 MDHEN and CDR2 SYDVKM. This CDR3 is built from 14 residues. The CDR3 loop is CASRRGPLLDEAFF. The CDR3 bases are TGTGCCAGCAGACGGGGCCCGCTCTTGGACGAAGCTTTCTTT.

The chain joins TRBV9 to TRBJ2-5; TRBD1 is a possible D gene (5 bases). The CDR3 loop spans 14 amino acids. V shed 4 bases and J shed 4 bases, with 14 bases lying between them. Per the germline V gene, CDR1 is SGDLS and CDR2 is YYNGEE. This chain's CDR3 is CASSISGLGETQYF. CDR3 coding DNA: TGTGCCAGCAGCATCTCAGGGCTGGGAGAGACCCAGTACTTC.

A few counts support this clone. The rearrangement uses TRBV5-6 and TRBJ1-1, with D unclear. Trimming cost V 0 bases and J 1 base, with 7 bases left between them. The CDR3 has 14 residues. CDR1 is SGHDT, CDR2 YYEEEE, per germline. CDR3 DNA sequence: TGTGCCAGCAGCTTGGGTCTTGAGAACACTGAAGCTTTCTTT. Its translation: CASSLGLENTEAFF. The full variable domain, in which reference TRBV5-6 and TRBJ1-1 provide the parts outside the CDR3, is DAGVTQSPTHLIKTRGQQVTLRCSPKSGHDTVSWYQQALGQGPQFIFQYYEEEERQRGNFPDRFSGHQFPNYSSELNVNALLLGDSALYLCASSLGLENTEAFFGQGTRLTVV.

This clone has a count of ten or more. The CDR3 here is CASSVARAGELFF. The CDR3 DNA reads as TGTGCCAGCAGCGTAGCAAGGGCCGGGGAGCTGTTTTTT. This chain links TRBV9 with TRBJ2-2, with D hard to call. CDR1 is SGDLS and CDR2 is YYNGEE in the germline V gene. V was pared by 0 bases and J by 6 bases, with 6 bases between. The length of the CDR3 is 13 residues.

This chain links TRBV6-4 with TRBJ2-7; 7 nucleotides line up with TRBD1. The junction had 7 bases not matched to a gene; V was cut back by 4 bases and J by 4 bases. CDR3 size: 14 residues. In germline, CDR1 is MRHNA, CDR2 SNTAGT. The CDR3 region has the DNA TGTGCCAGCAGTGGAGAGACAGGGAAATACGAGCAGTACTTC. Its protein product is CASSGETGKYEQYF.

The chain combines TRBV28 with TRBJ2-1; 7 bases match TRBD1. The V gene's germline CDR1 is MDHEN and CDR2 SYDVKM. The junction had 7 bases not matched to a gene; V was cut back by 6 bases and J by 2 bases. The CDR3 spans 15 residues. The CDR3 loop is CASSLRGLPYNEQFF. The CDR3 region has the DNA TGTGCCAGCAGCCTAAGGGGGCTTCCCTACAATGAGCAGTTCTTC.

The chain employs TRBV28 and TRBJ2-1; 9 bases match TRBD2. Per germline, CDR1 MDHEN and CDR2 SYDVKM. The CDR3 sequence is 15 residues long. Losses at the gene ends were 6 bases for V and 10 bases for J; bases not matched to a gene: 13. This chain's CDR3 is CASSTAGLAFWEQFF. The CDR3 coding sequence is TGTGCCAGCAGCACGGCGGGACTAGCCTTCTGGGAGCAGTTCTTC.

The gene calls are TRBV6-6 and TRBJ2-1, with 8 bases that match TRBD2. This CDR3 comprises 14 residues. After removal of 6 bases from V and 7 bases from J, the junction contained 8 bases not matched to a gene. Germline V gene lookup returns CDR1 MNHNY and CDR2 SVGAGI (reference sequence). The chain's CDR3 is CASSSRLAWNEQFF. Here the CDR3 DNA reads TGTGCCAGCAGCTCGAGACTAGCGTGGAATGAGCAGTTCTTC.

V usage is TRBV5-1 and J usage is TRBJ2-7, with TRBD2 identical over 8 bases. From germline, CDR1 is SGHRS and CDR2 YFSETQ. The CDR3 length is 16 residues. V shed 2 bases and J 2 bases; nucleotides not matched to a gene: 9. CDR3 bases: TGCGCCAGCAGCTTAGTTGCCGGGAGGGTTCCCTACGAGCAGTACTTC. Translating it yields CASSLVAGRVPYEQYF.

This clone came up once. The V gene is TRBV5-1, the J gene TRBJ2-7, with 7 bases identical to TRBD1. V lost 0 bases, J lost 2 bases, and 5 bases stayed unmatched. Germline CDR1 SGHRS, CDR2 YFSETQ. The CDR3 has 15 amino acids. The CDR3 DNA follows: TGCGCCAGCAGCTTGGTTGCAGGGGGTACCTACGAGCAGTACTTC. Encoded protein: CASSLVAGGTYEQYF. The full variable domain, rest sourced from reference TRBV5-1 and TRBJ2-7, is KAGVTQTPRYLIKTRGQQVTLSCSPISGHRSVSWYQQTPGQGLQFLFEYFSETQRNKGNFPGRFSGRQFSNSRSEMNVSTLELGDSALYLCASSLVAGGTYEQYFGPGTRLTVT.

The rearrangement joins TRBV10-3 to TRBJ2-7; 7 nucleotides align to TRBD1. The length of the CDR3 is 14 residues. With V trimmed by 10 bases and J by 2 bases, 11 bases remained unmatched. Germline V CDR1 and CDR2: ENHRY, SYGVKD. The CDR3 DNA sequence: TGTGCCACCAACGACGGACAGGTTCCCTACGAGCAGTACTTC. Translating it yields CATNDGQVPYEQYF.

The chain's CDR3 is CASSLVGWGKNIQYF. DNA of the CDR3: TGTGCCAGCAGCTTAGTCGGGTGGGGCAAAAACATTCAGTACTTC. The chain uses TRBV7-2 and TRBJ2-4; D unclear. Per germline, CDR1 SGHTA and CDR2 FQGNSA. This CDR3 has 15 amino acids. V dropped 1 base and J dropped 3 bases, with 10 bases sitting between them. The full variable domain, with the rest looked up from reference TRBV7-2 and TRBJ2-4, is GAGVSQSPSNKVTEKGKDVELRCDPISGHTALYWYRQSLGQGLEFLIYFQGNSAPDKSGLPSDRFSAERTGGSVSTLTIQRTQQEDSAVYLCASSLVGWGKNIQYFGAGTRLSVL.

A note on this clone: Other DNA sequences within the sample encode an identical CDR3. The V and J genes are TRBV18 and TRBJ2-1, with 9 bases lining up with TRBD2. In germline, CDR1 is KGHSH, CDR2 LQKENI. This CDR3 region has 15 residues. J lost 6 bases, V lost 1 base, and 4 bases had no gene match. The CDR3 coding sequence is TGTGCCAGCTCACCACTAGCGGGAGACGGCAATGAGCAGTTCTTC. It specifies CASSPLAGDGNEQFF.

The CDR3 loop is CASSPSTGVYEQYF. The DNA of the CDR3 is TGTGCCAGCAGCCCATCAACCGGGGTTTACGAGCAGTACTTC. This rearrangement joins TRBV14 to TRBJ2-7; tentative D call: TRBD2 (5 bases). Looked up from germline, CDR1 is SGHDN and CDR2 is FVKESK. Trimming pared 4 bases from V and 4 bases from J, leaving 14 bases between. The CDR3 runs to 14 residues.

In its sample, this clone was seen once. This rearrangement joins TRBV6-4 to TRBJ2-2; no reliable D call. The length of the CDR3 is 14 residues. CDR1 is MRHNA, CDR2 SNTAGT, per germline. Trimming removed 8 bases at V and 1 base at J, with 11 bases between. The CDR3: CASGAEMNTGELFF. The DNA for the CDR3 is TGTGCCAGCGGCGCGGAAATGAACACCGGGGAGCTGTTTTTT.

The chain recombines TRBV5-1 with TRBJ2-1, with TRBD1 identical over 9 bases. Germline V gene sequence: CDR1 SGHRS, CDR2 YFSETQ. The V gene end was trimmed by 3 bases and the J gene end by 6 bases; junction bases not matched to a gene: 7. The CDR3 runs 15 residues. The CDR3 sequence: CASSSTGGDFNEQFF. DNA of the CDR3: TGCGCCAGCAGCTCCACAGGGGGCGATTTCAATGAGCAGTTCTTC.

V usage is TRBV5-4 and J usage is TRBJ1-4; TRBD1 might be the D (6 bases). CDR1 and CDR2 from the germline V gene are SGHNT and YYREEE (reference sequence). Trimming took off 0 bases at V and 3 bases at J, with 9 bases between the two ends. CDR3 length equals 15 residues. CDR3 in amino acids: CASSLDREANEKLFF. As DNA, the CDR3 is TGTGCCAGCAGCTTGGACAGGGAGGCTAATGAAAAACTGTTTTTT.

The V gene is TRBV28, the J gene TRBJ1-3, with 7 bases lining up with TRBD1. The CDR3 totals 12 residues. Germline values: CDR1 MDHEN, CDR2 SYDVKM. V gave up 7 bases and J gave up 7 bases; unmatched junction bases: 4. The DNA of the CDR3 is TGTGCCAGCACGACAGGGCTGAACACCATATATTTT. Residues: CASTTGLNTIYF.

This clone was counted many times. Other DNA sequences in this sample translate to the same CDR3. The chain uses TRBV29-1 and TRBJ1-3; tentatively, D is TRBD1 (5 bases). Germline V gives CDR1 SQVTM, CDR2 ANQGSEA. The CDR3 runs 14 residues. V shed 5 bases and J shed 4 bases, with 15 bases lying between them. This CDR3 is CSVNVGGTGNTIYF. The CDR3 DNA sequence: TGCAGCGTTAATGTTGGGGGGACGGGAAACACCATATATTTT.

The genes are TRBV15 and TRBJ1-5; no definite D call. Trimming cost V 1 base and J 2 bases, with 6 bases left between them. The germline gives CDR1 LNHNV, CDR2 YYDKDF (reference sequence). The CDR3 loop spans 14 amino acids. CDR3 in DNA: TGTGCCACCAGCAGAGGGAGAGGCAATCAGCCCCAGCATTTT. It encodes CATSRGRGNQPQHF.

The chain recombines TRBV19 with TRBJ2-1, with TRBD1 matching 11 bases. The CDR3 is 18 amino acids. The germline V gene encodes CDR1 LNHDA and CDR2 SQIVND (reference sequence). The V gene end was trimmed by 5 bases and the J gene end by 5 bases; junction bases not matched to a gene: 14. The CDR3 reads CASSAPDRGLFVDNEQFF. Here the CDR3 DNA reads TGTGCCAGTAGTGCTCCGGACAGGGGGCTTTTTGTAGACAATGAGCAGTTCTTC.

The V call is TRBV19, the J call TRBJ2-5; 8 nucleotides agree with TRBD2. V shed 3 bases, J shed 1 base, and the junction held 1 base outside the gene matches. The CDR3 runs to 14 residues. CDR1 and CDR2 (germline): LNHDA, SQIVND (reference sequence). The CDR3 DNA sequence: TGTGCCAGTAGTATTACTAGCGGCCAAGAGACCCAGTACTTC. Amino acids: CASSITSGQETQYF.

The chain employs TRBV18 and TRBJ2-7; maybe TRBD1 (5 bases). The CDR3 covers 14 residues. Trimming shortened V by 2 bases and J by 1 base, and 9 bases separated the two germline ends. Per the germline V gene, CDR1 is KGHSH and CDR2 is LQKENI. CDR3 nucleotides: TGTGCCAGCTCACCAGGCGGACAATCCTACGAGCAGTACTTC. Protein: CASSPGGQSYEQYF.

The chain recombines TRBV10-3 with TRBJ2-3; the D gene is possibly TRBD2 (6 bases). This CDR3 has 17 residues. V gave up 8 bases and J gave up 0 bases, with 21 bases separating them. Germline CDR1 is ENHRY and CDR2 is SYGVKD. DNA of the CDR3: TGTGCCATCGCCGGAGGCTTTGGCGGGGCCAGCACAGATACGCAGTATTTT. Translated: CAIAGGFGGASTDTQYF.

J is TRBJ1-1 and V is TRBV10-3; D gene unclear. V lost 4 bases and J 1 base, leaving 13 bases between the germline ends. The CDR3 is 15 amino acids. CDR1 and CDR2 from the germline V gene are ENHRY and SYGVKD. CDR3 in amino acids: CAISGGGVTNTEAFF. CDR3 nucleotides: TGTGCCATCAGTGGTGGCGGGGTAACGAACACTGAAGCTTTCTTT.

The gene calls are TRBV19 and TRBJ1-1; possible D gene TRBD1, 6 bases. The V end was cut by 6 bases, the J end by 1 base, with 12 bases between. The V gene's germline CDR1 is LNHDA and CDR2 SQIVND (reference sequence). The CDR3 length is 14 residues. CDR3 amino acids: CASRWGATNTEAFF. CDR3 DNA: TGTGCCAGTAGATGGGGGGCCACGAACACTGAAGCTTTCTTT.